Below, 8 T cell receptor beta chains from the same sample are listed, as sequenced in a study of blood T cell repertoires in COVID-19. Clones were read by immunoSEQ multiplex PCR, and TCRdb kept only the in-frame ones, dropping some. This sample has 150,000 to 200,000 clones; more than 80% occur once, and the top ten carry roughly 2%. The sample comprised peripheral blood. These receptors all come from a woman aged 55-69 years with COVID-19, enrolled during active disease.

This CDR3 is CASSHGTGLGYGYTF. CDR3 sequence (DNA): TGCGCCAGCAGCCACGGGACAGGGCTCGGCTATGGCTACACCTTC. The genes are TRBV4-1 and TRBJ1-2; 9 nucleotides line up with TRBD1. There are 15 residues in the CDR3. Germline assignment: CDR1 MGHRA and CDR2 YSYEKL. V was clipped by 3 bases and J by 4 bases; unmatched bases: 6.

The chain recombines TRBV6-1 with TRBJ1-2; D is possibly TRBD1 (6 bases). Germline loops: CDR1 MNHNS, CDR2 SASEGT. The V gene lost 2 bases and the J gene lost 0 bases, with 19 bases spanning the gap. CDR3 length: 18 residues. CDR3 sequence: CASSELAQGFWANYGYTF. In DNA, the CDR3 is TGTGCCAGCAGTGAATTGGCGCAGGGGTTCTGGGCTAACTATGGCTACACCTTC.

The chain uses TRBV18 and TRBJ2-2; 9 bases are a match to TRBD2. With V trimmed by 6 bases and J by 4 bases, 9 bases remained unmatched. The CDR3 spans 16 residues. Germline V lookup: CDR1 KGHSH, CDR2 LQKENI. The CDR3, as DNA: TGTGCCAGCTCCCCGCGCCGCGGGGGGGGCACCGGGGAGCTGTTTTTT. Translated, it gives CASSPRRGGGTGELFF.

The rearrangement links TRBV5-6 to TRBJ1-2, with D hard to call. This CDR3 region has 12 residues. Germline V lookup: CDR1 SGHDT, CDR2 YYEEEE. Trimming took off 2 bases at V and 7 bases at J, with 9 bases between the two ends. The CDR3: CASSFRVGGYTF. The CDR3 nucleotides are TGTGCCAGCAGCTTCCGAGTCGGTGGCTACACCTTC.

This clone was detected once. The genes are TRBV30 and TRBJ1-4, with TRBD1 matching 7 bases. This CDR3 region has 14 residues. J gave up 4 bases and V 3 bases, and 5 bases lay outside the gene matches. In germline, CDR1 is GTSNPN, CDR2 SVGIG (reference sequence). CDR3 DNA sequence: TGTGCCTGGAGAAGGGGACAGCTTAATGAAAAACTGTTTTTT. This codes for CAWRRGQLNEKLFF.

The V gene is TRBV18, the J gene TRBJ1-6; D is perhaps TRBD1 (5 bases). Per germline, CDR1 KGHSH and CDR2 LQKENI. The length of the CDR3 is 16 residues. Trimming cost V 3 bases and J 5 bases, with 14 bases left between them. CDR3 bases: TGTGCCAGCTCACCGCAGGGAGGGATGAATAATTCACCCCTCCACTTT. Residues: CASSPQGGMNNSPLHF.

V and J are TRBV7-3 and TRBJ1-2; 7 nucleotides agree with TRBD1. The CDR3 spans 15 residues. CDR1 and CDR2 (germline): SGHTA, FQGTGA. V lost 2 bases and J lost 0; bases outside the gene matches: 3. The CDR3 here is CASSLAGQTNYGYTF. The CDR3 DNA sequence: TGTGCCAGCAGCTTAGCGGGACAGACTAACTATGGCTACACCTTC.

The chain links TRBV24-1 to TRBJ2-7, with TRBD1 as a possible D gene (6 bases). The CDR3 is 15 amino acids. Trimming pared 1 base from V and 5 bases from J, leaving 14 bases between. Germline V gene lookup returns CDR1 KGHDR and CDR2 SFDVKD. The CDR3 region has the DNA TGTGCCACCAGTGATTTTATCGACAGGTCCCACGAGCAGTACTTC. Translation gives CATSDFIDRSHEQYF.